This T cell receptor beta chain was sequenced for a study of CD8+ T cells in alopecia areata. This clone was recorded once. CDR1 and CDR2 (germline): MGHRA, YSYEKL. This CDR3 comprises 13 residues. Trimming removed 8 bases at V and 6 bases at J, with 16 bases between. Isolated RNA was reverse transcribed into cDNA used as the sequencing template. Data came from immunoSEQ multiplex PCR; TCRdb stores just in-frame clones and leaves some out. This sample has tens of thousands of clones; 65% to 80% occur once, and the top ten carry 15% to 20%. This sequence joins TRBV4-1 and TRBJ1-2, with D possibly matching TRBD1 (5 bases). This clonotype originated in a human donor with alopecia areata. Sample: NKG2D-low CD8+ T cells sorted from blood. CDR3 DNA sequence: TGCGCCAGCCTGGGGACCCCTAAAGATGGCTACACCTTC. As protein: CASLGTPKDGYTF.